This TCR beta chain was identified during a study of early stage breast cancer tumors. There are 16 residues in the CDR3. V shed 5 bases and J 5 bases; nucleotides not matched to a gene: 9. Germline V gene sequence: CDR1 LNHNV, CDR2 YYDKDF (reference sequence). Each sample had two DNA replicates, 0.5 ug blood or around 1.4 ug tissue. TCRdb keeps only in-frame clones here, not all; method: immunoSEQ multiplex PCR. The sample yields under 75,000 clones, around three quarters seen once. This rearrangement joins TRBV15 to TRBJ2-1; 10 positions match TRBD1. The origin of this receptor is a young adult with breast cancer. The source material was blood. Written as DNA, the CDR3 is TGTGCCACCAGCGGGGGCCGGACAGGGGGTGACAATGAGCAGTTCTTC. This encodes CATSGGRTGGDNEQFF. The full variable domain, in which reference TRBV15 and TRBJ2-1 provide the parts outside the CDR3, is DAMVIQNPRYQVTQFGKPVTLSCSQTLNHNVMYWYQQKSSQAPKLLFHYYDKDFNNEADTPDNFQSRRPNTSFCFLDIRSPGLGDTAMYLCATSGGRTGGDNEQFFGPGTRLTVL.